The entry below describes one TCR beta chain. This entry is derived from a study of T-cell reconstitution after alpha-beta-depleted transplantation in children. Germline assignment: CDR1 DFQATT and CDR2 SNEGSKA (reference sequence). Trimming took 2 bases from V and 5 from J; bases not matched to a gene: 9. CDR3 size: 16 residues. Using unique molecular identifiers, the investigators prepared the TCRbeta library. MiXCR was run by TCRdb on the PCR reads, yielding one entry per CDR3 protein. This sample has over 550,000 distinct CDR3 sequences, with 10% to 13% found just once. The rearrangement uses TRBV20-1 and TRBJ2-5; 12 bases fit TRBD2. The source is a human donor who donated a stem cell graft to a child with acute myeloid leukemia. Sequencing was performed on PBMCs from the stem cell graft donor, taken from the stem cell graft. CDR3 sequence: CSARISSGRAGETQYF. DNA for the CDR3: TGCAGTGCTAGAATCTCTAGCGGGAGGGCCGGGGAGACCCAGTACTTC.